Each of the 32 T cell receptor beta chains below was sequenced from the same sample in a study of cytomegalovirus exposure and HLA in healthy donors. The PCR contained 60 Vbeta and 13 Jbeta primers. Libraries were prepared by immunoSEQ multiplex PCR; TCRdb keeps only in-frame clonotypes and omits some of them. The sample has 110,000 or so clones, approximately 81% seen once. The sequenced sample was PBMCs. The receptors come from a woman aged 25 to 39 in good health and CMV-seronegative.

The chain has TRBV28 and TRBJ1-2; 7 bases are a match to TRBD1. With V trimmed by 6 bases and J by 4 bases, 17 bases remained unmatched. CDR3 length: 17 amino acids. Germline values: CDR1 MDHEN, CDR2 SYDVKM. CDR3 loop: CASSIPVGRGRSYGYTF. The CDR3 DNA sequence: TGTGCCAGCAGCATCCCCGTCGGGAGGGGGCGTAGCTATGGCTACACCTTC.

The chain is built from TRBV28 and TRBJ1-4, with D hard to call. With 11 bases removed from V and 0 bases from J, the gap between germline ends came to 13 bases. Germline values: CDR1 MDHEN, CDR2 SYDVKM. The length of the CDR3 is 14 residues. The CDR3 DNA follows: TGTGCCGGCGGATCAGTCGCAACTAATGAAAAACTGTTTTTT. Translated, it gives CAGGSVATNEKLFF.

The chain joins TRBV5-1 to TRBJ2-1; 7 bases align to TRBD2. The V gene end was trimmed by 4 bases and the J gene end by 3 bases; junction bases not matched to a gene: 7. The CDR3 has 15 residues. From germline, CDR1 is SGHRS and CDR2 YFSETQ. CDR3 sequence: CASSRTSVNYNEQFF. The CDR3 region has the DNA TGCGCCAGCAGCCGAACTAGCGTAAACTACAATGAGCAGTTCTTC.

Only one count was recorded for this clone. The J gene is TRBJ2-3, the V gene TRBV19, with 12 bases fitting TRBD2. Per germline, CDR1 LNHDA and CDR2 SQIVND (reference sequence). Trimming took 5 bases from V and 4 from J; bases not matched to a gene: 7. This CDR3 has 16 amino acids. In DNA form, the CDR3 reads TGTGCCAGTAGTGTCCTGGGACTAGCGGGCGCAGATACGCAGTATTTT. As protein: CASSVLGLAGADTQYF.

The J gene is TRBJ1-5, the V gene TRBV5-1; TRBD1 matches at 10 bases. From germline, CDR1 is SGHRS and CDR2 YFSETQ. The CDR3 has 15 amino acids. V lost 4 bases, J lost 3 bases, and 4 bases stayed unmatched. The DNA of the CDR3 is TGCGCCAGCAGCCTAGGGACAGGGGACAATCAGCCCCAGCATTTT. Its protein product is CASSLGTGDNQPQHF.

The chain combines TRBV7-2 with TRBJ2-7; no definite D call. The CDR3 spans 13 residues. Germline V gene data show CDR1 as SGHTA and CDR2 as FQGNSA. V lost 5 bases and J lost 6, with 14 bases in between. In DNA form, the CDR3 reads TGTGCCAGCAGCCCACGAACATGGGCCGAGCAGTACTTC. It yields the protein CASSPRTWAEQYF.

V usage is TRBV19 and J usage is TRBJ1-5; D gene ambiguous. The CDR3 runs 15 residues. V was cut by 7 bases and J by 2 bases, with 15 bases left in between. Looked up from germline, CDR1 is LNHDA and CDR2 is SQIVND (reference sequence). CDR3 loop: CASTMGSGGNQPQHF. CDR3 DNA: TGTGCCAGTACCATGGGAAGCGGTGGCAATCAGCCCCAGCATTTT.

The chain has TRBV5-1 and TRBJ2-1; a weak D match, TRBD2 (6 bases). The germline CDR1 and CDR2 sequences are SGHRS and YFSETQ. V lost 0 bases to trimming and J lost 4 bases, with 14 bases between them. The CDR3 has 16 residues. CDR3 DNA: TGCGCCAGCAGCTTGGCTCTCGGGACTTATTACAATGAGCAGTTCTTC. Translated, it gives CASSLALGTYYNEQFF.

Regarding this clone: Other DNA sequences of this sample code for an identical CDR3. This sequence joins TRBV28 and TRBJ2-7; maybe TRBD1 (5 bases). V gave up 10 bases and J gave up 1 base, with 11 bases separating them. Germline CDR1 reads MDHEN; CDR2 reads SYDVKM. This CDR3 has 12 residues. The CDR3 region has the DNA TGTGCCACCGACGACAGTTCCTACGAGCAGTACTTC. Translation: CATDDSSYEQYF. The variable domain in full, with the rest retrieved from reference TRBV28 and TRBJ2-7, is DVKVTQSSRYLVKRTGEKVFLECVQDMDHENMFWYRQDPGLGLRLIYFSYDVKMKEKGDIPEGYSVSREKKERFSLILESASTNQTSMYLCATDDSSYEQYFGPGTRLTVT.

The rearrangement uses TRBV27 and TRBJ2-2; D unclear. This CDR3 contains 12 residues. Germline V lookup: CDR1 MNHEY, CDR2 SMNVEV (reference sequence). V lost 3 bases and J 5 bases, leaving 4 bases between the germline ends. The CDR3 nucleotides read TGTGCCAGCAGTTTGTTAACCGGGGAGCTGTTTTTT. Its protein product is CASSLLTGELFF.

This clone came up once. V gene TRBV6-1 combines with J gene TRBJ1-5, with D possibly TRBD1 on 6 matching bases. V dropped 6 bases and J dropped 5 bases, with 11 bases sitting between them. In germline, CDR1 is MNHNS, CDR2 SASEGT. The CDR3 is 13 amino acids. CDR3 DNA: TGTGCCAGCAGGCACAGGGATGATCAGCCCCAGCATTTT. The encoded protein is CASRHRDDQPQHF.

The genes are TRBV28 and TRBJ1-1; possibly TRBD1 for D (5 bases). CDR1 and CDR2 from the germline V gene are MDHEN and SYDVKM. The CDR3 loop spans 16 amino acids. Trimming removed 2 bases at V and 1 base at J, with 14 bases between. CDR3 in amino acids: CASSLPRQTRNTEAFF. The CDR3 DNA is TGTGCCAGCAGTTTACCCCGACAGACTCGGAACACTGAAGCTTTCTTT.

The CDR3, as DNA: TGTGCCAGCAGCGTAGATGGACAGGCGGTCGCAGATACGCAGTATTTT. It encodes CASSVDGQAVADTQYF. V usage is TRBV9 and J usage is TRBJ2-3, with TRBD1 matching over 7 bases. There are 16 residues in the CDR3. Germline V CDR1 and CDR2: SGDLS, YYNGEE. Unmatched junction bases numbered 8, after V lost 0 bases and J lost 4 bases.

The chain uses TRBV28 and TRBJ2-7, with D maybe TRBD2 (5 bases). There are 20 residues in the CDR3. CDR1 and CDR2 from the germline V gene are MDHEN and SYDVKM. The germline V and J ends were trimmed by 3 bases and 3 bases, with 30 bases remaining between them. The CDR3 sequence is CASSLLSLKSSAWERYEQYF. The CDR3 DNA follows: TGTGCCAGCAGTTTGCTATCTTTGAAGAGTAGCGCTTGGGAGCGCTACGAGCAGTACTTC.

The table lists this clone with a few counts. This chain connects TRBV4-3 to TRBJ1-1, with 8 bases fitting TRBD1. J gave up 3 bases and V 3 bases, and 6 bases lay outside the gene matches. Germline CDR1 is LGHNA and CDR2 is YSLEER. The CDR3 has 15 amino acids. CDR3 nucleotides: TGCGCCAGCAGCCACAGGGGGCTCATGGACACTGAAGCTTTCTTT. Protein product: CASSHRGLMDTEAFF.

This chain uses TRBV7-2 with TRBJ2-7, with TRBD2 identical over 9 bases. This CDR3 spans 14 amino acids. CDR1 and CDR2 from the germline V gene are SGHTA and FQGNSA. The trim removed 6 bases at V and 1 base at J, leaving 4 bases unmatched. CDR3 sequence (DNA): TGTGCCAGCAGTTCTAGCGGGGCGTCCTACGAGCAGTACTTC. Its translation: CASSSSGASYEQYF.

The genes are TRBV6-5 and TRBJ2-1; 7 nucleotides line up with TRBD1. CDR1 MNHEY and CDR2 SVGAGI come from the germline V gene. This CDR3 is 11 amino acids long. J gave up 12 bases and V 5 bases, and 4 bases lay outside the gene matches. The CDR3 is CASSNRDRQFF. In nucleotides, the CDR3 is TGTGCCAGCAGTAACCGGGACAGGCAGTTCTTC.

The chain couples TRBV18 to TRBJ1-2, with no clear D. Germline CDR1 and CDR2: KGHSH and LQKENI. V dropped 3 bases and J dropped 3 bases, with 8 bases sitting between them. The CDR3 runs to 13 residues. The CDR3, as DNA: TGTGCCAGCTCACCGGAGGGCGACTATGGCTACACCTTC. It encodes CASSPEGDYGYTF.

CDR3 DNA sequence: TGTGCCAGCAGCACAACAGGGGGCGCGTACAATGAGCAGTTCTTC. It translates to CASSTTGGAYNEQFF. The rearrangement links TRBV27 to TRBJ2-1, with TRBD1 matching 9 bases. CDR1 is MNHEY, CDR2 SMNVEV, per germline (reference sequence). With 6 bases clipped from V and 4 bases from J, the junction kept 7 bases outside the gene matches. The CDR3 is 15 amino acids.

The chain recombines TRBV14 with TRBJ2-2; 9 bases are a match to TRBD1. The CDR3 covers 16 residues. Looked up from germline, CDR1 is SGHDN and CDR2 is FVKESK. The ends lost 4 bases at V and 4 bases at J; junction bases unmatched: 7. The CDR3 DNA sequence: TGTGCCAGCAGCCTCCACAGGGGGCAAGGCACCGGGGAGCTGTTTTTT. As protein: CASSLHRGQGTGELFF.

The chain joins TRBV18 to TRBJ2-6; tentative D call: TRBD1 (6 bases). Germline assignment: CDR1 KGHSH and CDR2 LQKENI. Trimming removed 4 bases at V and 0 bases at J, with 19 bases between. The CDR3 totals 19 residues. CDR3 loop: CASSRDPPTGISGANVLTF. In DNA, the CDR3 is TGTGCCAGCTCACGGGATCCCCCGACAGGCATCTCTGGGGCCAACGTCCTGACTTTC.

This chain joins TRBV5-4 and TRBJ2-7; TRBD2 might be the D (7 bases). V shed 4 bases and J shed 11 bases, with 16 bases lying between them. CDR3 length: 12 amino acids. The germline gives CDR1 SGHNT, CDR2 YYREEE (reference sequence). As DNA, the CDR3 is TGTGCCAGCAGCCGCGAGGGGGGGAGAGAGTACTTC. It translates to CASSREGGREYF.

The chain recombines TRBV27 with TRBJ2-7; 10 bases fit TRBD1. V dropped 5 bases and J dropped 3; count of bases not matched to a gene: 4. Germline CDR1 and CDR2: MNHEY and SMNVEV (reference sequence). The CDR3 sequence is 14 residues long. The CDR3 loop reads CASSLRDRGYEQYF. CDR3 sequence (DNA): TGTGCCAGCAGTCTCCGGGACAGGGGCTACGAGCAGTACTTC.

CDR3 coding DNA: TGCGCCAGCAGCTTGGGGAGTTCGAACACTGAAGCTTTCTTT. It yields the protein CASSLGSSNTEAFF. The chain uses TRBV5-1 and TRBJ1-1; D is unclear. This CDR3 comprises 14 residues. Germline CDR1 reads SGHRS; CDR2 reads YFSETQ. V was cut by 0 bases and J by 1 base, with 7 bases left in between.

This clone was picked up one time. The V and J genes are TRBV7-2 and TRBJ1-5; the D gene is possibly TRBD1 (5 bases). With 1 base removed from V and 4 bases from J, the gap between germline ends came to 11 bases. Germline V gene data show CDR1 as SGHTA and CDR2 as FQGNSA. CDR3 size: 15 residues. The CDR3 is CASSLDGGGNQPQHF. DNA for the CDR3: TGTGCCAGCAGCTTAGATGGGGGGGGGAATCAGCCCCAGCATTTT.

The chain couples TRBV5-1 to TRBJ2-1; 9 nucleotides align to TRBD2. The CDR3 totals 14 residues. V dropped 2 bases and J dropped 9; count of bases not matched to a gene: 6. Germline CDR1 reads SGHRS; CDR2 reads YFSETQ. CDR3 bases: TGCGCCAGCAGCTTAAATAAGCGGGAGGTTGAGCAGTTCTTC. Protein product: CASSLNKREVEQFF.

The V and J genes are TRBV10-2 and TRBJ2-7; 8 bases fit TRBD2. From germline, CDR1 is WSHSY and CDR2 SAAADI. This CDR3 comprises 15 residues. The J segment lost 3 bases and the V segment lost 6 bases, leaving 10 bases of the junction unmatched. The CDR3 here is CASSLSRLANYEQYF. The CDR3 DNA sequence: TGCGCCAGCAGCTTATCCCGACTAGCGAACTACGAGCAGTACTTC.

The chain links TRBV28 to TRBJ1-5, with D possibly being TRBD1 (5 bases). The CDR3 is 15 residues long. Per germline, CDR1 MDHEN and CDR2 SYDVKM. The germline V and J ends were trimmed by 3 bases and 0 bases, with 9 bases remaining between them. The CDR3 here is CASSFAGNSNQPQHF. In DNA form, the CDR3 reads TGTGCCAGCAGTTTTGCAGGGAATAGCAATCAGCCCCAGCATTTT.

This clone has a handful of counts. The CDR3 sequence: CASGGSQETQYF. CDR3 nucleotides: TGTGCCAGCGGGGGGAGCCAAGAGACCCAGTACTTC. The chain carries TRBV28 and TRBJ2-5; D is possibly TRBD2 (6 bases). The V gene lost 8 bases and the J gene lost 1 base, with 8 bases spanning the gap. The CDR3 runs 12 residues. Germline V gives CDR1 MDHEN, CDR2 SYDVKM. The full variable domain, in which reference TRBV28 and TRBJ2-5 provide the parts outside the CDR3, is DVKVTQSSRYLVKRTGEKVFLECVQDMDHENMFWYRQDPGLGLRLIYFSYDVKMKEKGDIPEGYSVSREKKERFSLILESASTNQTSMYLCASGGSQETQYFGPGTRLLVL.

V usage is TRBV19 and J usage is TRBJ2-7; weak D call: TRBD2 (5 bases). The V gene lost 9 bases and the J gene lost 5 bases, with 23 bases spanning the gap. Germline V CDR1 and CDR2: LNHDA, SQIVND (reference sequence). This CDR3 spans 15 amino acids. Written as DNA, the CDR3 is TGTGCCAGCTCCATTCGGGGAATGGGGTTGAACGAGCAGTACTTC. It is translated as CASSIRGMGLNEQYF.

The CDR3 DNA reads as TGCGCCAGCAGCTTGGATCCTAGCGGGAGTGGCGAGCAGTACTTC. It translates to CASSLDPSGSGEQYF. V is TRBV5-1 and J is TRBJ2-7; 10 nucleotides agree with TRBD2. Germline assignment: CDR1 SGHRS and CDR2 YFSETQ. CDR3 length: 15 amino acids. V was clipped by 0 bases and J by 6 bases; unmatched bases: 6.

The V and J genes are TRBV5-1 and TRBJ2-5; unclear D gene. The germline V gene has CDR1 SGHRS and CDR2 YFSETQ. The length of the CDR3 is 15 residues. V gave up 2 bases and J gave up 1 base, with 12 bases separating them. CDR3: CASSFAGFSQETQYF. The CDR3 DNA is TGCGCCAGCAGCTTCGCAGGCTTTTCCCAAGAGACCCAGTACTTC.